This entry features one T cell receptor beta chain sequence. Its antigen is undetermined. The record originates from a study of cytomegalovirus exposure and HLA in healthy donors. Whole-study results and caveats: Among the CMV-associated chains, three were confirmed in vitro as specific for CMV antigens. When a later analysis was performed, an Asian-associated ancestry cluster reportedly had fewer N-insertions than the approximately 680-donor mean.

The study ran its PCR with 60 Vbeta and 13 Jbeta primers. TCRdb's table, derived via immunoSEQ multiplex PCR, lists solely in-frame clones and lacks some. The sample has roughly 80,000 clones, around two thirds seen once. Trimming took off 0 bases at V and 5 bases at J, with 11 bases between the two ends. This CDR3 contains 14 residues. Germline CDR1 reads SGDLS; CDR2 reads YYNGEE. The receptor was derived from a woman aged 45 to 65 in good health and CMV-seropositive. The material sequenced was PBMCs. The rearrangement uses TRBV9 and TRBJ2-5; D remains ambiguous. The CDR3: CASSVDSTRETQYF. In DNA form, the CDR3 reads TGTGCCAGCAGCGTAGATAGCACCCGGGAGACCCAGTACTTC.